The T cell receptor (beta chain) described here comes from a study of T cell repertoires in cytomegalovirus infection. Study details: CMV infection plus the matching HLA type was flagged by public TCR beta signatures.

TCRdb analysed the reads with MiXCR anew, one entry per CDR3 protein. The sample includes about 900,000 distinct CDR3 sequences, around a third seen only once; the top ten take over 11%. The study, taken as a whole, reports: The study identified carriers of CMV plus the relevant HLA from cumulative public TCR beta family frequency.

About this clonotype: The antigen is not known.

V dropped 5 bases and J dropped 3 bases, with 11 bases sitting between them. This CDR3 is built from 14 residues. From germline, CDR1 is LNHDA and CDR2 SQIVND (reference sequence). This TCR derives from a human donor in good health (CMV status not recorded). Some clones in this sample may be carry-over from other donors' samples. Source: cultured CD8+ T cells from PBMCs, taken from culture after CMV antigen stimulation. The V gene is TRBV19, the J gene TRBJ2-1; D unclear. CDR3 loop: CASSGSTHYNEQFF. CDR3 coding DNA: TGTGCCAGTAGTGGATCGACACACTACAATGAGCAGTTCTTC. Complete variable domain (other parts from reference TRBV19 and TRBJ2-1): DGGITQSPKYLFRKEGQNVTLSCEQNLNHDAMYWYRQDPGQGLRLIYYSQIVNDFQKGDIAEGYSVSREKKESFPLTVTSAQKNPTAFYLCASSGSTHYNEQFFGPGTRLTVL.